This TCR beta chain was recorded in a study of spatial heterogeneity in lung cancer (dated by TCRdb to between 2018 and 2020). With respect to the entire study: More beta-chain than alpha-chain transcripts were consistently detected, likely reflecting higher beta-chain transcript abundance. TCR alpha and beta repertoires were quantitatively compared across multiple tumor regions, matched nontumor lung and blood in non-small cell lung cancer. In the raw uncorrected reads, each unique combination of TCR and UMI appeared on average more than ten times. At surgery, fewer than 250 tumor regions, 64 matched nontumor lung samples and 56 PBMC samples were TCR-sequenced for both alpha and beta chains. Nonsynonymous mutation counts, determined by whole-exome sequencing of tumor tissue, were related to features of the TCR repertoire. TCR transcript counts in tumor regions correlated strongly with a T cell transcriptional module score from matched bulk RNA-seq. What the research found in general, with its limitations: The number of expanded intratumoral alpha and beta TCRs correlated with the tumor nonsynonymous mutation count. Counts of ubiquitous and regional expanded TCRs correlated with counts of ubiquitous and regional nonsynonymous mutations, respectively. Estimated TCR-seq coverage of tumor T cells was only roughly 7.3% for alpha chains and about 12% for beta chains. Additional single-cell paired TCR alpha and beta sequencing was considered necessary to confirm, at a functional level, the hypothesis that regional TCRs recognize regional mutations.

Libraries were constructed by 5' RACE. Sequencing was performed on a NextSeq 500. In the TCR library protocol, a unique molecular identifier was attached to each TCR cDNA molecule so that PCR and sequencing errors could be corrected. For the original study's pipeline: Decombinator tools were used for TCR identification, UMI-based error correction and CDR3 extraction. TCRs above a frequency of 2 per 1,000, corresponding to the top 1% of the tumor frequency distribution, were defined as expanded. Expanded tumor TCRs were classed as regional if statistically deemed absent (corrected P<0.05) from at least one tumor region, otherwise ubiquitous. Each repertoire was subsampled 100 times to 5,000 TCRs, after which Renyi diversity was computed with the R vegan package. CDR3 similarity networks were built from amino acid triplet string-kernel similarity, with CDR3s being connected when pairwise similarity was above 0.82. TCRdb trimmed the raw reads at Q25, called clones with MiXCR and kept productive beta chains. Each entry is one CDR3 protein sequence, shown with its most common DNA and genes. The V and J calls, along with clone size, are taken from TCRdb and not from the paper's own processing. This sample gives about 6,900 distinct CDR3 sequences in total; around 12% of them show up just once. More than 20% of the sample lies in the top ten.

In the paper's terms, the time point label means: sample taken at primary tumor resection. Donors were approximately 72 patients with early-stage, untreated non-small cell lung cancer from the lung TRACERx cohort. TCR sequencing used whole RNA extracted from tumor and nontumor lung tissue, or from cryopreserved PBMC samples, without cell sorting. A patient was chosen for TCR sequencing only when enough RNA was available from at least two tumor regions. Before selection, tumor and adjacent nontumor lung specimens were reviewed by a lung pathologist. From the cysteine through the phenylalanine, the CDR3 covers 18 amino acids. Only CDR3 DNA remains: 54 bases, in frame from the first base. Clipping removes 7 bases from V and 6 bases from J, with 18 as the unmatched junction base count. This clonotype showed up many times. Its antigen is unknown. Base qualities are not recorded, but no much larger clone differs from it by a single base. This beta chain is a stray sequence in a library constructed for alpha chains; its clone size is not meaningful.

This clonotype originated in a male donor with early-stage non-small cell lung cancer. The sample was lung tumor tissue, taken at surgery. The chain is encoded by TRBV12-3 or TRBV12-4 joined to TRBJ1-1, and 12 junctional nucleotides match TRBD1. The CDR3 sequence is CASITGTGGAVGNAEAFF. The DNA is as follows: TGTGCCAGCATCACCGGGACAGGGGGCGCGGTCGGGAATGCTGAAGCTTTCTTT.